This is a list of T cell receptor beta chains from one sample in a study of blood T cell repertoires in COVID-19. The method was immunoSEQ multiplex PCR; TCRdb's version includes in-frame clones alone and lacks a portion of them. Of about 440,000 clones detected, approximately 90% appear once; the ten largest clones hold roughly 1.9%. The sequencing sample was made of PBMCs or T cells enriched from blood (not recorded which). The receptor source for this set is a young woman with acute COVID-19. Each CDR3 is given with its conserved first and last residue.

j_gene,v_gene,CDR3aa
TRBJ2-1,TRBV12-5,CASGLFGGTGFTYNEQFF
TRBJ1-2,TRBV28,CASRPAGGGYTF
TRBJ2-3,TRBV5-4,CASSLFPADTQYF
TRBJ2-3,TRBV7-2,CASSFGGRAGTDTQYF
TRBJ2-7,TRBV25-1,CASRPGQGTYEQYF
TRBJ1-5,TRBV4-2,CASSPDGTGDQPQHF
TRBJ1-6,TRBV7-9,CASSSRGNLGTNSPLHF
TRBJ1-4,TRBV30,CAWRRPTAGGLNEKLFF
TRBJ1-2,TRBV5-8,CASSVTGTAGYYGYTF
TRBJ2-3,TRBV5-1,CASSLMGERNTQYF
TRBJ2-3,TRBV7-2,CASSPIRLAGGADTQYF
TRBJ2-7,TRBV4-3,CASSQDLGQSYEQYF
TRBJ2-7,TRBV3-1/TRBV3-2,CASSPIPSGGYEQYF
TRBJ1-6,TRBV19,CASRGWTNNSPLHF
TRBJ2-1,TRBV5-1,CASSSLAGVGNEQFF
TRBJ1-3,TRBV7-9,CASSLAGYNREDSGNTIYF
TRBJ1-4,TRBV19,CASSFHSEKLFF
TRBJ1-2,TRBV19,CASKNLNYGYTF
TRBJ2-2,TRBV5-1,CASSLVSGTGELFF
TRBJ2-2,TRBV2,CASSEAPRANTGELFF
TRBJ1-2,TRBV6-5,CASSSGNYGYTF
TRBJ1-2,TRBV3-1/TRBV3-2,CASSQVGDRGYGYTF
TRBJ1-5,TRBV10-3,CAISSDRGNQPQHF
TRBJ2-1,TRBV19,CASSPITTTGTSGKTYNEQFF
TRBJ1-1,TRBV5-8,CASSTRQGANTEAFF
TRBJ1-1,TRBV2,CASSGQGPTEAFF
TRBJ2-7,TRBV13,CASSFTGGFGLDEQYF
TRBJ2-4,TRBV9,CASSAGPPGLFSPNIQYF
TRBJ2-1,TRBV10-3,CAISAAGGRNEQFF
TRBJ1-3,TRBV5-1,CASSQTTGGNTIYF
TRBJ1-5,TRBV28,CASTPPQGPGGRPQHF
TRBJ1-4,TRBV18,CASSPDRGGEKLFF
TRBJ1-2,TRBV6-5,CASGRDTNYGYTF
TRBJ2-1,TRBV4-2,CASSQINVGGLYNEQFF
TRBJ1-5,TRBV5-1,CASSLDFSGNQPQHF
TRBJ2-3,TRBV10-3,CAISEEGRALDTQYF
TRBJ2-7,TRBV5-1,CASTGAGGMEYF
TRBJ2-7,TRBV6-6,CASTNGGFDEQYF
TRBJ2-3,TRBV10-2,CASSETWSIDTQYF
TRBJ2-7,TRBV9,CASSSGSNGEQYF
TRBJ2-7,TRBV27,CASRESGVYEQYF
TRBJ1-2,TRBV9,CASSARDGQGGGYTF
TRBJ1-6,TRBV6-5,CASSYWGTGMNSPLHF
TRBJ2-2,TRBV10-1,CASSDGTSGSFGELFF
TRBJ2-7,TRBV29-1,CSVEEGLAGEQYF
TRBJ2-3,TRBV27,CASSLRGTDTQYF
TRBJ2-1,TRBV7-6,CASSPRLAGARNEQFF
TRBJ2-7,TRBV29-1,CSVEGALGQVAYEQYF
TRBJ1-1,TRBV3-1/TRBV3-2,CASSLATAVFTEAFF
TRBJ2-3,TRBV7-2,CASSYGGAVTDTQYF
TRBJ2-4,TRBV7-8,CASSLGSTPGAKNIQYF